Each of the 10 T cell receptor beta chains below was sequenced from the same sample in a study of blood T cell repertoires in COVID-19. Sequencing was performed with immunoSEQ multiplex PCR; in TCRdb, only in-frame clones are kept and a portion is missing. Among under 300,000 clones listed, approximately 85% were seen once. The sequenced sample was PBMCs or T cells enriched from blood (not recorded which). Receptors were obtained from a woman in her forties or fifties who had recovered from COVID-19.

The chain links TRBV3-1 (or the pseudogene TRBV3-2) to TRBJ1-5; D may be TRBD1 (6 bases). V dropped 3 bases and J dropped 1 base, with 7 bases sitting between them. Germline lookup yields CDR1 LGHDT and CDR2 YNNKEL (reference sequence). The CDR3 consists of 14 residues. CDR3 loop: CASSHGQSNQPQHF. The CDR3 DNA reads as TGTGCCAGCAGCCACGGACAGAGCAATCAGCCCCAGCATTTT.

CDR3 DNA: TGTGCCAGCAGCCGAGCGGCGGGAGGAAAAGGGGAGCAGTTCTTC. Translated: CASSRAAGGKGEQFF. This chain connects TRBV5-4 to TRBJ2-1, with 8 nucleotides matching TRBD2. The CDR3 is 15 residues long. Per the germline V gene, CDR1 is SGHNT and CDR2 is YYREEE (reference sequence). The J segment lost 10 bases and the V segment lost 4 bases, leaving 13 bases of the junction unmatched.

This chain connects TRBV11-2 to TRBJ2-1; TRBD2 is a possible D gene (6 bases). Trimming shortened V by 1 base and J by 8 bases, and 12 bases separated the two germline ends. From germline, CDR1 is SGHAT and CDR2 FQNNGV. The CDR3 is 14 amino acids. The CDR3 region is CASSLAGVGDEQFF. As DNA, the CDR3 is TGTGCCAGCAGCTTAGCGGGAGTGGGCGATGAGCAGTTCTTC. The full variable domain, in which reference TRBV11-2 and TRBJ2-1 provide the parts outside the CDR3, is EAGVAQSPRYKIIEKRQSVAFWCNPISGHATLYWYQQILGQGPKLLIQFQNNGVVDDSQLPKDRFSAERLKGVDSTLKIQPAKLEDSAVYLCASSLAGVGDEQFFGPGTRLTVL.

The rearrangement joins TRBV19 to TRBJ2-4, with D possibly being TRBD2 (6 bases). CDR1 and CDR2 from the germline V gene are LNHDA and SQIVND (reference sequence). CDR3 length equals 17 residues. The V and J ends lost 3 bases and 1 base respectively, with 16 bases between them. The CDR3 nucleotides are TGTGCCAGTAGTATTGGAGGGCGTCCGGGCGCCAAAAACATTCAGTACTTC. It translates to CASSIGGRPGAKNIQYF.

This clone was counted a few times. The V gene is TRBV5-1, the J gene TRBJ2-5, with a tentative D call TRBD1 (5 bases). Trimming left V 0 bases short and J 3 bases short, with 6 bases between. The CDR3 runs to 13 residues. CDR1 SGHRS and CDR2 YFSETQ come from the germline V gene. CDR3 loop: CASSLEGEETQYF. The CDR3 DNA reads TGCGCCAGCAGCTTGGAAGGGGAAGAGACCCAGTACTTC.

The CDR3 nucleotides are TGTGCCAGCAGACCTTCCAGGGATAGGGAGACCCAGTACTTC. Protein: CASRPSRDRETQYF. The chain carries TRBV28 and TRBJ2-5; possible D gene TRBD1, 5 bases. This CDR3 comprises 14 residues. Germline CDR1 MDHEN, CDR2 SYDVKM. Trimming removed 6 bases at V and 5 bases at J, with 16 bases between.

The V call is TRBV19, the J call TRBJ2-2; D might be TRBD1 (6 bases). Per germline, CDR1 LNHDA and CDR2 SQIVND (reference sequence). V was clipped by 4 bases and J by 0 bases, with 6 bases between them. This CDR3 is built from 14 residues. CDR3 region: CASSTGANTGELFF. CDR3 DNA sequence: TGTGCCAGTAGTACAGGGGCGAACACCGGGGAGCTGTTTTTT.

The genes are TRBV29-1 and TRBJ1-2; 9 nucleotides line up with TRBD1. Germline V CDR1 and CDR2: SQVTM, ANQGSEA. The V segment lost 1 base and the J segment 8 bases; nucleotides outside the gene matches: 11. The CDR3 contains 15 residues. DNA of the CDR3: TGCAGCGTTGAAGTGACAGGGGGAATCGCAGGCGGCTACACCTTC. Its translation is CSVEVTGGIAGGYTF.

In DNA, the CDR3 is TGTGCCAGCGGTCTAGAACGATACAATGAGCAGTTCTTC. Protein product: CASGLERYNEQFF. The chain carries TRBV6-5 and TRBJ2-1, with D unclear. The germline CDR1 and CDR2 sequences are MNHEY and SVGAGI. Trimming took 8 bases from V and 4 from J, leaving 12 bases between them. There are 13 residues in the CDR3.

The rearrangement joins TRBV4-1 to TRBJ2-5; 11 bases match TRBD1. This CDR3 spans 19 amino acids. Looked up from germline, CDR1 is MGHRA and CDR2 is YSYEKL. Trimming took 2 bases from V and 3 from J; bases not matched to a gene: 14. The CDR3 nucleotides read TGCGCCAGCAGCCAAAACTCATACGGACAGGGGGCATTAAAAGAGACCCAGTACTTC. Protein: CASSQNSYGQGALKETQYF.